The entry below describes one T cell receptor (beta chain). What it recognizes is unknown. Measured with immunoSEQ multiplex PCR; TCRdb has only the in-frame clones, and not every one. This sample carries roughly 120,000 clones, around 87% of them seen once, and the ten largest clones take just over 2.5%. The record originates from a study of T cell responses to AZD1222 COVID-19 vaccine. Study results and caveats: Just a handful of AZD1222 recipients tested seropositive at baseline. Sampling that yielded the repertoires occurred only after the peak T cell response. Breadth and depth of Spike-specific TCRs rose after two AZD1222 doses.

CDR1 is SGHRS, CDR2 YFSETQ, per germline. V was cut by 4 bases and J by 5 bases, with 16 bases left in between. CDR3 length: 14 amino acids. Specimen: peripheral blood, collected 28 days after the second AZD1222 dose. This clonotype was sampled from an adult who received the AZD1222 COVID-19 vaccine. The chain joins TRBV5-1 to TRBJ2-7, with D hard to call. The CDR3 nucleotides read TGCGCCAGCAGCCTGGCCGGAAGGGCACACGAGCAGTACTTC. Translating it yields CASSLAGRAHEQYF.